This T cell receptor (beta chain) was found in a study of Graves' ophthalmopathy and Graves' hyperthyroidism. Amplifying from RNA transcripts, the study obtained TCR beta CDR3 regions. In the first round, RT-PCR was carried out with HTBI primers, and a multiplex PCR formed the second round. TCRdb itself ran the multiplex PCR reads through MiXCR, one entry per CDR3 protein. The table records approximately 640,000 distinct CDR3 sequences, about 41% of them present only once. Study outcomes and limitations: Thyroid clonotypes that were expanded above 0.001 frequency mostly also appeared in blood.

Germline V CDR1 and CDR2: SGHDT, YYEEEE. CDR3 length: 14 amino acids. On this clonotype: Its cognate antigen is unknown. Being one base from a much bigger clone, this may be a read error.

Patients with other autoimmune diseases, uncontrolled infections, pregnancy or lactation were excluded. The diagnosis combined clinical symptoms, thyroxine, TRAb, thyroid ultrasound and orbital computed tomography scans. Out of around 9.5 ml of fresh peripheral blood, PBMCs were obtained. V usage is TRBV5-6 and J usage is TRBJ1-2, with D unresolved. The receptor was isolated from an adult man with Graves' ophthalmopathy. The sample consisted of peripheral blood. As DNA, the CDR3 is TGTGCCAGCAGCATCAGGTGGACCCTCTATGGCTACGCCTTC. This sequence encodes CASSIRWTLYGYAF.